This entry lists 15 T cell receptor beta chains sequenced from one sample in a study of T cells in Graves' hyperthyroidism and ophthalmopathy. Researchers amplified the TCR beta CDR3 regions from RNA transcripts. Using the HTBI primer set, a first-round RT-PCR was run on the TCR CDR3. MiXCR, run by TCRdb on the multiplex PCR reads, gives a single entry per CDR3 protein. The table shows 300,000 to 500,000 distinct CDR3 sequences, with more than 13% occurring only once. The source material was blood. These receptors came from a man in his forties or fifties with Graves' ophthalmopathy.

The table lists this clonotype with many counts. This chain joins TRBV27 and TRBJ2-3; TRBD2 agrees at 7 bases. V shed 2 bases and J 3 bases; nucleotides not matched to a gene: 5. Germline V gives CDR1 MNHEY, CDR2 SMNVEV (reference sequence). This CDR3 is built from 15 residues. The CDR3 nucleotides read TGTGCCAGCAGTTTAGTCCGCGGGAGAACAGATACGCAGTATTTT. It yields the protein CASSLVRGRTDTQYF.

The chain uses TRBV6-1 and TRBJ1-5; D possibly corresponds to TRBD1 (6 bases). V dropped 7 bases and J dropped 2 bases, with 15 bases sitting between them. The CDR3 sequence is 15 residues long. Per the germline V gene, CDR1 is MNHNS and CDR2 is SASEGT. CDR3 sequence: CASKLGGGGNQPQHF. The CDR3 region has the DNA TGTGCCAGCAAGTTGGGGGGCGGGGGCAATCAGCCCCAGCATTTT.

This clonotype was observed a handful of times. The V call is TRBV5-6, the J call TRBJ1-2; TRBD1 agrees at 7 bases. V lost 4 bases and J lost 5; bases outside the gene matches: 11. CDR3 size: 15 residues. Germline V lookup: CDR1 SGHDT, CDR2 YYEEEE. The CDR3 DNA is TGTGCCAGCAGCGGGACATGGACAGGATTATATGGCTACACCTTC. This gives the protein CASSGTWTGLYGYTF. Supplemented by reference TRBV5-6 and TRBJ1-2, the full variable domain reads DAGVTQSPTHLIKTRGQQVTLRCSPKSGHDTVSWYQQALGQGPQFIFQYYEEEERQRGNFPDRFSGHQFPNYSSELNVNALLLGDSALYLCASSGTWTGLYGYTFGSGTRLTVV.

This clonotype appeared many times. The chain links TRBV28 to TRBJ2-7; either TRBD1 or TRBD2 may supply D (6 bases each). This CDR3 contains 17 residues. Deletions cut 3 bases from V and 2 bases from J, with 20 bases between. Germline assignment: CDR1 MDHEN and CDR2 SYDVKM. The chain's CDR3 is CASSFDTRDKGTYEQYF. The CDR3, as DNA: TGTGCCAGCAGTTTTGACACGCGGGACAAAGGTACCTACGAGCAGTACTTC.

In its sample, this clonotype was seen a few times. V gene TRBV19 combines with J gene TRBJ1-2; a possible D gene is TRBD1 (6 bases). Per germline, CDR1 LNHDA and CDR2 SQIVND (reference sequence). The CDR3 runs 17 residues. Deletions cut 2 bases from V and 2 bases from J, with 18 bases between. CDR3 coding DNA: TGTGCCAGTAGTATAAAAATGGGGGGCAGAAGCAACTATGGCTACACCTTC. It encodes CASSIKMGGRSNYGYTF. Using reference TRBV19 and TRBJ1-2 for the parts outside the CDR3, the full variable domain is DGGITQSPKYLFRKEGQNVTLSCEQNLNHDAMYWYRQDPGQGLRLIYYSQIVNDFQKGDIAEGYSVSREKKESFPLTVTSAQKNPTAFYLCASSIKMGGRSNYGYTFGSGTRLTVV.

This clonotype was recorded many times. The gene calls are TRBV29-1 and TRBJ1-1; D ambiguous. From germline, CDR1 is SQVTM and CDR2 ANQGSEA. This CDR3 has 15 amino acids. Deletions cut 4 bases from V and 0 bases from J, with 15 bases between. Written as DNA, the CDR3 is TGCAGCGTTGTTCCGTCCGGCCGCATGAACACTGAAGCTTTCTTT. This gives the protein CSVVPSGRMNTEAFF. Combining the CDR3 with reference TRBV29-1 and TRBJ1-1 gives the whole variable domain SAVISQKPSRDICQRGTSLTIQCQVDSQVTMMFWYRQQPGQSLTLIATANQGSEATYESGFVIDKFPISRPNLTFSTLTVSNMSPEDSSIYLCSVVPSGRMNTEAFFGQGTRLTVV.

The rearrangement links TRBV28 to TRBJ2-7; 8 bases are a match to TRBD2. CDR1 and CDR2 (germline): MDHEN, SYDVKM. The CDR3 contains 14 residues. V trimming: 6 bases; J trimming: 2 bases; junction bases outside the gene matches: 6. The CDR3 region is CASRGLEGTYEQYF. DNA of the CDR3: TGTGCCAGCAGGGGACTAGAGGGGACCTACGAGCAGTACTTC.

This clonotype has more than one count but fewer than ten. One end of the junction is discordant with germline, which a read error may explain. The rearrangement joins TRBV6-1 to TRBJ2-5; unclear D gene. This CDR3 is built from 13 residues. CDR1 is MNHNS, CDR2 SASEGT, per germline. CDR3 DNA: TGTGCCAGCAGTGAAGCGCTCCAAAAGACCCAGTACTTC. Translating gives CASSEALQKTQYF.

Ten or more counts support this clonotype. V gene TRBV4-1 combines with J gene TRBJ2-2; 8 bases match TRBD1. Germline CDR1 and CDR2: MGHRA and YSYEKL. This CDR3 has 17 residues. The V and J ends lost 1 base and 6 bases, in that order; junction bases with no gene match: 10. CDR3 in DNA: TGCGCCAGCAGCCAAGGGTCCCGGACAGGGTGGGCCGGGGAGCTGTTTTTT. Protein sequence: CASSQGSRTGWAGELFF.

This clonotype showed up many times. V usage is TRBV3-1 and J usage is TRBJ2-7; D is unclear. Germline V CDR1 and CDR2: LGHDT, YNNKEL (reference sequence). Trimming shortened V by 3 bases and J by 3 bases, and 9 bases separated the two germline ends. This CDR3 is 13 amino acids long. The chain's CDR3 is CASSHLRSYEQYF. CDR3 nucleotide sequence: TGTGCCAGCAGCCACCTTCGGAGCTACGAGCAGTACTTC.

The V and J genes are TRBV4-1 and TRBJ2-5; 7 nucleotides line up with TRBD1. The junction had 8 bases not matched to a gene; V was cut back by 1 base and J by 0 bases. Germline CDR1 is MGHRA and CDR2 is YSYEKL. This CDR3 is 17 amino acids long. CDR3 sequence (DNA): TGCGCCAGCAGCCAAGCACCGGGACAGACGTACCAAGAGACCCAGTACTTC. Encoded protein: CASSQAPGQTYQETQYF.

J is TRBJ2-7 and V is TRBV25-1; 9 bases align to TRBD2. This CDR3 is built from 17 residues. Losses at the gene ends were 4 bases for V and 5 bases for J; bases not matched to a gene: 15. Germline V gene sequence: CDR1 MGHDK, CDR2 SYGVNS. The CDR3 DNA sequence: TGTGCCAGCAGTGCCCCCGTCGGTTTTAGCGGGAGCCACGAGCAGTACTTC. It specifies CASSAPVGFSGSHEQYF.

In its sample, this clonotype was seen many times. The chain recombines TRBV29-1 with TRBJ2-3, with D perhaps matching TRBD1 (6 bases). Germline V gene data show CDR1 as SQVTM and CDR2 as ANQGSEA. The CDR3 loop spans 14 amino acids. The ends were cut back, 5 bases at V and 2 bases at J, with 14 bases in the middle. The CDR3 DNA reads TGCAGCGTTTGGTACAGGGATCTCACAGATACGCAGTATTTT. Its translation: CSVWYRDLTDTQYF.

This clonotype was picked up many times. This sequence joins TRBV15 and TRBJ1-1; D is uncertain. V was cut by 9 bases and J by 1 base, with 18 bases left in between. CDR3 length: 15 amino acids. Germline CDR1 reads LNHNV; CDR2 reads YYDKDF (reference sequence). CDR3 DNA sequence: TGTGCCACTACCACCCTAGTACAGTCGAACACTGAAGCTTTCTTT. Translating it yields CATTTLVQSNTEAFF.

Here the CDR3 reads CATSGPTQGNEQFF. For the CDR3, the DNA is TGTGCCACCAGTGGTCCCACTCAGGGGAATGAGCAGTTCTTC. The gene calls are TRBV24-1 and TRBJ2-1; the D gene is possibly TRBD1 (6 bases). Germline CDR1 KGHDR, CDR2 SFDVKD. The CDR3 spans 14 residues. V was pared by 5 bases and J by 7 bases, with 14 bases between.